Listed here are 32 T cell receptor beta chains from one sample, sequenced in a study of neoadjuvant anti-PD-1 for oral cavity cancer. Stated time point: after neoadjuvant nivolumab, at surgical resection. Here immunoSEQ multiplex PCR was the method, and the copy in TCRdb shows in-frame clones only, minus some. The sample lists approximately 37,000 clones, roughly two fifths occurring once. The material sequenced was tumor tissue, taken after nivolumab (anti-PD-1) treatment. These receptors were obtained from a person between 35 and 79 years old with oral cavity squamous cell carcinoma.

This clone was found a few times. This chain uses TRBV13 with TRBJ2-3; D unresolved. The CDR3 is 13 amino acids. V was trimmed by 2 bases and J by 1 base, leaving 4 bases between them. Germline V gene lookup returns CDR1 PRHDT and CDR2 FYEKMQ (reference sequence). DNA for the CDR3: TGTGCCAGCAGCTTACCTGGCACAGATACGCAGTATTTT. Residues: CASSLPGTDTQYF.

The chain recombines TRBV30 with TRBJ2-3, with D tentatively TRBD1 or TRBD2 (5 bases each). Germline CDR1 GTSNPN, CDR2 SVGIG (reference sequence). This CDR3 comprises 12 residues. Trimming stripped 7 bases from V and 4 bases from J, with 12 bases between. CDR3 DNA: TGTGCCTCAGACCGGGGCGCAGATACGCAGTATTTT. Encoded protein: CASDRGADTQYF.

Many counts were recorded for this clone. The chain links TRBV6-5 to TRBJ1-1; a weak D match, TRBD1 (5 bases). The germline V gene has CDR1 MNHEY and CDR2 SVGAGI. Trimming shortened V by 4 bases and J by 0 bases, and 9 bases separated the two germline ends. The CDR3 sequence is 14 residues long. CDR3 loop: CASSFEGLNTEAFF. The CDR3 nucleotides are TGTGCCAGCAGTTTCGAGGGGTTGAACACTGAAGCTTTCTTT.

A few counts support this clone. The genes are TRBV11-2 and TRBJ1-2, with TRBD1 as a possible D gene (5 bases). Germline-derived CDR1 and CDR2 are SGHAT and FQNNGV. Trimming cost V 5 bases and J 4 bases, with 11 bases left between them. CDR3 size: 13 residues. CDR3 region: CASSPGRIYGYTF. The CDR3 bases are TGTGCCAGCAGCCCGGGGCGGATCTATGGCTACACCTTC.

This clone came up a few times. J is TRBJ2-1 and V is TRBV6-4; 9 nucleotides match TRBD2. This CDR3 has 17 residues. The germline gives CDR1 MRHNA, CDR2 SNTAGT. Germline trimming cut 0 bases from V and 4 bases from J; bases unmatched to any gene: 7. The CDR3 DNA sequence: TGTGCCAGCAGTGACTCGTGGGCGGGGGGGCATTACAATGAGCAGTTCTTC. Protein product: CASSDSWAGGHYNEQFF.

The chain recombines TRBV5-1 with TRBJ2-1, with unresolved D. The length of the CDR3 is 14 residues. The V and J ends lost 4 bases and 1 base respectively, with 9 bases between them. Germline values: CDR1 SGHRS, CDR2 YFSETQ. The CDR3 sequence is CASSPPWSYNEQFF. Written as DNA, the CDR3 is TGCGCCAGCAGCCCGCCTTGGTCCTACAATGAGCAGTTCTTC.

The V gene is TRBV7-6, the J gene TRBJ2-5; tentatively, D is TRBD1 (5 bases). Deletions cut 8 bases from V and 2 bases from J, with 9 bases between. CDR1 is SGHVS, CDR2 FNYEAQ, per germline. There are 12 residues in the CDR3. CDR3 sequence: CASAQDQETQYF. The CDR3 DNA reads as TGTGCCAGCGCACAGGATCAAGAGACCCAGTACTTC.

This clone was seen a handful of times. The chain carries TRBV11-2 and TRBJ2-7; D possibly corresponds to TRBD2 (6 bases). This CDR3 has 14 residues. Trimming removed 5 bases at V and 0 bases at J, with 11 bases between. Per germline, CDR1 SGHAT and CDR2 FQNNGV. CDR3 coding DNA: TGTGCCAGCAGCCCGCGGGGAACCTCCTACGAGCAGTACTTC. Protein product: CASSPRGTSYEQYF.

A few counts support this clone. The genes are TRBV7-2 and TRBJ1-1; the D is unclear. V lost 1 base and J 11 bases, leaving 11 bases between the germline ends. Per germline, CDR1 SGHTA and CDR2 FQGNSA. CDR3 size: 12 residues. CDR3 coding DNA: TGTGCCAGCAGCTTAGGTGTTGAGTCGGCTTTCTTT. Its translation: CASSLGVESAFF.

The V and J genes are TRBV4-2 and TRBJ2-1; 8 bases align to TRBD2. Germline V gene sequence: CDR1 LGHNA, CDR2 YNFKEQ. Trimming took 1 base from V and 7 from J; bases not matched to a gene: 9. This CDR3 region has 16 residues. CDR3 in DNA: TGTGCCAGCAGCCAAGCAGAGAGCGGGAGCACTAATGAGCAGTTCTTC. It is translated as CASSQAESGSTNEQFF.

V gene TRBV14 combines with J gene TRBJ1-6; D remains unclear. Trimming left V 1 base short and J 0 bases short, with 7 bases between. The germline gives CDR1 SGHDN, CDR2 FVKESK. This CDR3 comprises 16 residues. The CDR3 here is CASSQASGSYNSPLHF. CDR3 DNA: TGTGCCAGCAGCCAAGCATCCGGCTCCTATAATTCACCCCTCCACTTT. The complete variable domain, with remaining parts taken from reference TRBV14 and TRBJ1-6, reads EAGVTQFPSHSVIEKGQTVTLRCDPISGHDNLYWYRRVMGKEIKFLLHFVKESKQDESGMPNNRFLAERTGGTYSTLKVQPAELEDSGVYFCASSQASGSYNSPLHFGNGTRLTVT.

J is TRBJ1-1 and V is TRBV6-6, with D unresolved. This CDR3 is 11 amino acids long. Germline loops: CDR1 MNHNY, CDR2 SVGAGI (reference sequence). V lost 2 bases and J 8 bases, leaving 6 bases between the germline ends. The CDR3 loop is CASSYAGEAFF. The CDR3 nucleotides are TGTGCCAGCAGTTACGCGGGGGAAGCTTTCTTT.

The CDR3 DNA reads TGTGCCAGCAGTTCCGACAGGGACTACATGAACACTGAAGCTTTCTTT. This sequence encodes CASSSDRDYMNTEAFF. This chain connects TRBV27 to TRBJ1-1, with TRBD1 identical over 7 bases. Germline CDR1 reads MNHEY; CDR2 reads SMNVEV (reference sequence). The CDR3 spans 16 residues. J gave up 0 bases and V 4 bases, and 8 bases lay outside the gene matches.

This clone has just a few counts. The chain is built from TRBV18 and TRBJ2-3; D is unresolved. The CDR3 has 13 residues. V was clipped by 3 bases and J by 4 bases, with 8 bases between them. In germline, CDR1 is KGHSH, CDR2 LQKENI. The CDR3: CASSPRSADTQYF. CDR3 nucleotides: TGTGCCAGCTCACCCCGGAGCGCAGATACGCAGTATTTT.

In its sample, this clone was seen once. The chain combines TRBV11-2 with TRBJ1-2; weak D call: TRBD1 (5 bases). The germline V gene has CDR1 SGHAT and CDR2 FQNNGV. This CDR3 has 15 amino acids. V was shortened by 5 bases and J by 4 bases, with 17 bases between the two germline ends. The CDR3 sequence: CASSPSGRATYGYTF. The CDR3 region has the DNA TGTGCCAGCAGCCCATCGGGGCGGGCAACCTATGGCTACACCTTC.

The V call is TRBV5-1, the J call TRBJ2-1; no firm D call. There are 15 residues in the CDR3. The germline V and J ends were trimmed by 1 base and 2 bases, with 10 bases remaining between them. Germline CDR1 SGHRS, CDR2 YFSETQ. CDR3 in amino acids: CASSLRYTPYNEQFF. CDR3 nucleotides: TGCGCCAGCAGCTTGCGATACACACCCTACAATGAGCAGTTCTTC.

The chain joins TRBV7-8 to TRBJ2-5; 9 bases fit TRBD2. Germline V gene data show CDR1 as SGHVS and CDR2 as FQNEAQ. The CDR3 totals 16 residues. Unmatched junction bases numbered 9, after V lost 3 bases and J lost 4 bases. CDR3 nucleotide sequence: TGTGCCAGCAGCTTTATATTAGCGGGAGAGGTAGAGACCCAGTACTTC. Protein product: CASSFILAGEVETQYF.

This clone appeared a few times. The CDR3 sequence: CASSSSVSEQYF. CDR3 sequence (DNA): TGTGCCAGCAGCTCCTCGGTCTCCGAGCAGTACTTC. The rearrangement uses TRBV7-8 and TRBJ2-7; D unclear. V was pared by 4 bases and J by 6 bases, with 10 bases between. The germline V gene encodes CDR1 SGHVS and CDR2 FQNEAQ. The CDR3 has 12 residues. The full variable domain, completed using reference TRBV7-8 and TRBJ2-7, is GAGVSQSPRYKVAKRGQDVALRCDPISGHVSLFWYQQALGQGPEFLTYFQNEAQLDKSGLPSDRFFAERPEGSVSTLKIQRTQQEDSAVYLCASSSSVSEQYFGPGTRLTVT.

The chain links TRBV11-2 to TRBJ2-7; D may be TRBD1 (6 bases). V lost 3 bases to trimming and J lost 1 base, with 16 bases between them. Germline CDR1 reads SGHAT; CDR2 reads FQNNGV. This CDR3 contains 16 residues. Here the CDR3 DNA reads TGTGCCAGCAGCTTTGGGTTTTCGACAGGATCCTACGAGCAGTACTTC. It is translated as CASSFGFSTGSYEQYF.

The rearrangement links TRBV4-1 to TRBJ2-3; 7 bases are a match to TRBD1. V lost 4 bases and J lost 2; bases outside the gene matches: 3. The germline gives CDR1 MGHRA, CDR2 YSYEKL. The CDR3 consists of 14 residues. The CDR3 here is CASSRDSATDTQYF. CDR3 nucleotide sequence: TGCGCCAGCAGCCGGGACAGTGCCACAGATACGCAGTATTTT.

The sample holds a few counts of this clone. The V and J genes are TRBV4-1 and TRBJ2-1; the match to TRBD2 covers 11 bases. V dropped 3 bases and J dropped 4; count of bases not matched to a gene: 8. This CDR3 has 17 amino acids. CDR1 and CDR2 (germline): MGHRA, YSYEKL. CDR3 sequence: CASSHLNSGRAYNEQFF. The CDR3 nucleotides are TGCGCCAGCAGCCACCTGAATAGCGGGAGGGCATACAATGAGCAGTTCTTC.

The CDR3, as DNA: TGTGCCAGCAGGCCTAGCGGTAGCACAGATACGCAGTATTTT. This encodes CASRPSGSTDTQYF. The chain uses TRBV6-5 and TRBJ2-3; 7 nucleotides agree with TRBD2. CDR3 length: 14 amino acids. Looked up from germline, CDR1 is MNHEY and CDR2 is SVGAGI. The trim removed 6 bases at V and 0 bases at J, leaving 3 bases unmatched.

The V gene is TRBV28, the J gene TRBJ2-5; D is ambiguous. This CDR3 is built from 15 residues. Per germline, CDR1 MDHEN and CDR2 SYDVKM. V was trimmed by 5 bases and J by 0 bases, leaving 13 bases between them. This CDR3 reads CASSTFGPYQETQYF. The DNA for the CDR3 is TGTGCCAGCAGTACGTTTGGACCGTACCAAGAGACCCAGTACTTC.

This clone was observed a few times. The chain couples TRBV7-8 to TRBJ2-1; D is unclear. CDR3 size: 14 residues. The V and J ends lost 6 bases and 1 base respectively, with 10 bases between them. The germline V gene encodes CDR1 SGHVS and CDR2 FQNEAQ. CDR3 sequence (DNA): TGTGCCAGCAGTTTTCGTCGATCCTACAATGAGCAGTTCTTC. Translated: CASSFRRSYNEQFF.

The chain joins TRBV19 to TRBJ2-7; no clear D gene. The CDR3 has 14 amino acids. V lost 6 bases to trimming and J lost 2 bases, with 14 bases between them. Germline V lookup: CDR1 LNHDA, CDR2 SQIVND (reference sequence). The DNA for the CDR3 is TGTGCCAGTAGAGGTGGTTCCCGGGCCTACGAGCAGTACTTC. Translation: CASRGGSRAYEQYF.

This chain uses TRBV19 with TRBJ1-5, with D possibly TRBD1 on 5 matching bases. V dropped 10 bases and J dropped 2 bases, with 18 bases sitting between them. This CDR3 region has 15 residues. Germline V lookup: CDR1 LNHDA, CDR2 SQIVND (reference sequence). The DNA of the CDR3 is TGTGCCACGGCCAAGGAGGGGACGGGCAATCAGCCCCAGCATTTT. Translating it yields CATAKEGTGNQPQHF. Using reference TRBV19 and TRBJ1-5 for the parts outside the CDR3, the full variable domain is DGGITQSPKYLFRKEGQNVTLSCEQNLNHDAMYWYRQDPGQGLRLIYYSQIVNDFQKGDIAEGYSVSREKKESFPLTVTSAQKNPTAFYLCATAKEGTGNQPQHFGDGTRLSIL.

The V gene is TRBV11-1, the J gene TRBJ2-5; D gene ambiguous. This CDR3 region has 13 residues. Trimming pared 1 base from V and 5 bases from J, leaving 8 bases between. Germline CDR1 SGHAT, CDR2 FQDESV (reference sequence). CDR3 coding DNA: TGTGCCAGCAGCTTAGAGAGCCGGGAGACCCAGTACTTC. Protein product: CASSLESRETQYF.

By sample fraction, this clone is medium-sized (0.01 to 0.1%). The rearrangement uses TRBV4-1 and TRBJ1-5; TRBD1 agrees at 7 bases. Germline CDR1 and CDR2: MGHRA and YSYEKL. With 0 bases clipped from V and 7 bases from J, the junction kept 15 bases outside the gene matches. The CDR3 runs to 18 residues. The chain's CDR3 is CASSQELGGGFGNQPQHF. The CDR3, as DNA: TGCGCCAGCAGCCAAGAGTTAGGGGGCGGTTTCGGGAACCAGCCCCAGCATTTT.

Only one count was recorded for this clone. CDR3 in DNA: TGTGCCAGCAGTTTGGAGGGACAGGGATCAAGTGAGCAGTTCTTC. This encodes CASSLEGQGSSEQFF. The chain uses TRBV6-4 and TRBJ2-1; TRBD1 agrees at 9 bases. Per the germline V gene, CDR1 is MRHNA and CDR2 is SNTAGT. The J segment lost 9 bases and the V segment lost 5 bases, leaving 11 bases of the junction unmatched. The CDR3 loop spans 15 amino acids.

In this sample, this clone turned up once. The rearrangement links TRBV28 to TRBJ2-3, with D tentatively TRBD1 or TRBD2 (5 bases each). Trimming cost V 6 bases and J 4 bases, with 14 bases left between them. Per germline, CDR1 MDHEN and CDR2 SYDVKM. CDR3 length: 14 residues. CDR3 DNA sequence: TGTGCCAGCAGGACCGCAGGGACCTCAGATACGCAGTATTTT. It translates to CASRTAGTSDTQYF. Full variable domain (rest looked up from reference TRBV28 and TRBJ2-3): DVKVTQSSRYLVKRTGEKVFLECVQDMDHENMFWYRQDPGLGLRLIYFSYDVKMKEKGDIPEGYSVSREKKERFSLILESASTNQTSMYLCASRTAGTSDTQYFGPGTRLTVL.

The CDR3 sequence: CASNLQGGYGYTF. Here the CDR3 DNA reads TGTGCCAGCAATCTACAGGGGGGTTATGGCTACACCTTC. This chain links TRBV6-1 with TRBJ1-2; 8 bases match TRBD1. Germline lookup yields CDR1 MNHNS and CDR2 SASEGT. J lost 5 bases, V lost 7 bases, and 6 bases had no gene match. This CDR3 spans 13 amino acids.

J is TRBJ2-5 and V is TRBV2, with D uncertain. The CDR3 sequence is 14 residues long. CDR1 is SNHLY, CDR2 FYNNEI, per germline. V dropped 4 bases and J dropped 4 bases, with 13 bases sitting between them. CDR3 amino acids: CASSAPGRGETQYF. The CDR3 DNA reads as TGTGCCAGCAGTGCTCCCGGGCGTGGAGAGACCCAGTACTTC. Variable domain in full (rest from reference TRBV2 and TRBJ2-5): EPEVTQTPSHQVTQMGQEVILRCVPISNHLYFYWYRQILGQKVEFLVSFYNNEISEKSEIFDDQFSVERPDGSNFTLKIRSTKLEDSAMYFCASSAPGRGETQYFGPGTRLLVL.